These T cell receptor beta chains were read from a single sample in a study of CD8 T cells in Susac syndrome. TCRdb redid the calling of the immunoSEQ multiplex PCR reads with MiXCR, one entry per CDR3 protein. The repertoire includes approximately 180,000 distinct CDR3 sequences, 90% to 95% of them detected once, and 0.085% to 0.1% sits in the top ten. The sequencing sample was made of CD4+ T cells from PBMCs. The source of these receptors is a human donor with Susac syndrome. Both conserved end residues are part of each CDR3.

j_gene,v_gene,CDR3aa
TRBJ2-7,TRBV7-9,CASSQRSSYEQYF
TRBJ1-1,TRBV28,CASSSRRASEAFF
TRBJ2-7,TRBV20-1,CSARLGYGSYEQYF
TRBJ2-7,TRBV12-3/TRBV12-4,CASSSDWGVYEQYF
TRBJ1-4,TRBV5-1,CASSLAQSSNEKLFF
TRBJ2-3,TRBV15,CATSRIAGTSSTDTQYF
TRBJ1-5,TRBV18,CASSPGQLNQPQHF
TRBJ2-1,TRBV19,CASKRGGIWNEQFF
TRBJ1-5,TRBV6-5,CASSYSRVRNQPQHF
TRBJ2-7,TRBV11-2,CASSLSEGAGEQYF
TRBJ2-4,TRBV15,CATSLLGKNIQYF
TRBJ1-2,TRBV5-8,CASSLEYYGYTF
TRBJ1-1,TRBV5-6,CASSLASGTRRAFF
TRBJ2-3,TRBV9,CASTRGLAGPDTQYF
TRBJ2-2,TRBV5-4,CASRRLAGSGYTGELFF
TRBJ2-1,TRBV12-3/TRBV12-4,CASSFQGVAYNEQFF
TRBJ1-2,TRBV20-1,CSASPRGNFGYTF
TRBJ2-7,TRBV5-1,CASSLVAGGPLEQYF